This T cell receptor beta chain originates from a study of tissue T cells after allogeneic stem cell transplantation (dated by TCRdb to 2022 to 2024). In the study overall: If a tissue had multiple samples, a pathologist reviewed H&E sections so that samples with histologically apparent lymphocytes got priority for sequencing. Using research autopsies of patients with and without GVHD, plus mouse models of GVHD, the study profiled TCR beta repertoires across many tissues. The human part of the study was a prospective observational study with no blinding and no randomization.

The receptor library was made with the immunoSEQ multiplex PCR assay. Adaptive Biotechnologies performed the TCRbeta CDR3 sequencing at survey depth and reported CDR3 sequences, V/J genes, productive frequency and template counts. TCR beta CDR3 regions were amplified from genomic DNA rather than RNA. From the authors' description of their analysis: Jensen-Shannon divergence was used to quantify pairwise repertoire overlap between tissues, with a value of 1 meaning complete divergence and a value of 0 meaning identical repertoires. Based on pairwise JSD values, tissues were grouped by single-linkage agglomerative hierarchical clustering, and the results were shown as dendrograms. GLIPH2 was run on all patient samples with simulation_depth 1000, kmer_min_depth 3 and cdr3_length_cutoff 8, and groups with more than two unique CDR3s were retained. A standardized tissue-overlap score was calculated by extrapolating Jaccard GLIPH-group overlap across patients to a standard repertoire size of 1000 clones. Linear mixed-effect models, with tissue included as a fixed effect and individual included as a random effect, were used to assess associations of diversity with clinical or experimental variables. The table comes from immuneACCESS by way of TCRdb, which keeps in-frame sequences with V and J called. Part of the clones is missing from these tables; in studies checked, under half for an unresolved V gene and the rest for unknown reasons. V, J and clone size are taken as reported in that table, and D and trimming were inferred from the DNA itself. Present in this sample are tens of thousands of clones, 73% of which were seen just once. Less than 8.5% of the sample belongs to the ten largest clones.

As encoded in the germline V gene, CDR1 is MRHNA while CDR2 is SNTAGT. V trim: 5 bases; J trim: 13 bases; unmatched bases: 14. The CDR3 goes from the cysteine to the phenylalanine over 14 residues. Left in the record is the CDR3 DNA by itself, 42 bases read in frame from the first base. The time point label of this sample denotes: human tissue collected at research (rapid) autopsy. Three non-HCT comparator patients who had other cancers, at least five GI tract samples, and no known GI disease at death were chosen retrospectively. Autopsy tissues included GI sites from esophagus to rectum, liver, skin and lymphoid organs including spleen, after a median post-mortem interval of approximately nine hours. Each autopsy specimen was cut in two, with one portion flash-frozen in liquid nitrogen and the remainder formalin-fixed, and the outer muscle layers of GI specimens were removed. Genomic DNA was extracted from frozen tissues using the Mag-Bind Blood & Tissue DNA HDQ 96 Kit on a Chemagic 360 or the DNeasy Blood & Tissue Kit. Because of concern about red blood cell contamination, extracted DNA underwent additional purification with the Genomic DNA Clean & Concentrator-25 kit.

Broad study findings and their caveats: A small and clinically heterogeneous patient cohort was studied, and sampling depth was acknowledged as a limitation. Blood samples were not available from the non-GVHD comparator patients. Few T cell clones were found to be shared across patients, but shared repertoire signatures across patients were revealed in a tissue-specific fashion by motif-based clustering. The study did not establish which tissue TCRs were alloreactive or antigen-specific, and some clones may have been host cells that persisted. Within patients, how anatomically similar tissues were was a major factor shaping TCR repertoire composition, regardless of disease or transplant status. In both patients and mice, T cells from blood and spleen picked up only a limited part of the TCR repertoire that was detected in tissues.

This clone showed up just once. Its antigen has not been determined. No clone much larger than this one lies a single base away; base qualities are absent. The clonotype was recovered from an older female donor with lung cancer. In this chain, TRBV6-4 is recombined with TRBJ2-1; TRBD2 aligns with 7 central bases. The material was tissue from the ileum, obtained at autopsy. CDR3 protein: CASSISWREGGQFF. The DNA sequence is as follows: TGTGCCAGCAGTATCTCGTGGAGGGAGGGCGGACAGTTCTTC.